A selection of T cell receptor beta chains follows, all from one sample in a study of T cell repertoires in cytomegalovirus infection. Their antigens are not known. TCRdb reprocessed the reads with MiXCR, giving one entry per CDR3 protein. The sample lists fewer than 350,000 distinct CDR3 sequences; 25% to 35% were seen once. The sample here was cultured PBMCs, taken from culture after CMV antigen stimulation. The receptor source for this set is a human donor in good health (CMV status not recorded). Some clones in this sample may be carry-over from other donors' samples. CDR3s include the opening cysteine and the closing phenylalanine or tryptophan. A D gene is named only where the DNA matches it firmly. Expanded clones are given a class, and other clones once, few, many or no size at all.

size | J | V | D | DNA | CDR3
. | TRBJ1-5 | TRBV11-1 | . | TGTGCCAGCAGCCCTGGACAGAACAATCAGCCCCAGCATTTT | CASSPGQNNQPQHF
many | TRBJ2-3 | TRBV9 | TRBD1 | TGTGCCAGCAGCCCTCGAGACAGGGGGCAGGCAGATACGCAGTATTTT | CASSPRDRGQADTQYF
. | TRBJ2-2 | TRBV11-2 | TRBD2 | TGTGCCAGCAGTTCCAGACTAGCGGGCACCGGGGAGCTGTTTTTT | CASSSRLAGTGELFF
many | TRBJ1-2 | TRBV6-1 | . | TGTGCCAGCAGACAGATCGGGACTAACTATGGCTACACCTTC | CASRQIGTNYGYTF
. | TRBJ2-1 | TRBV2 | . | TGTGCCAGCACTTCGGACAAGTACAATGAGCAGTTCTTC | CASTSDKYNEQFF
. | TRBJ1-4 | TRBV28 | TRBD1 | TGTGCCAGCAGTTTAAATCGGGGACAGGGCCGCGAAAAACTGTTTTTT | CASSLNRGQGREKLFF
few | TRBJ1-2 | TRBV18 | TRBD1 | TGTGCCAGCTCACCGGGGACAGGGTCAATCTATGGCTACACCTTC | CASSPGTGSIYGYTF
few | TRBJ2-7 | TRBV12-5 | TRBD1 | TGTGCTAGTGGTTTCGCCGGGACAGGGGCCGACGAGCAGTACTTC | CASGFAGTGADEQYF
. | TRBJ2-5 | TRBV5-1 | TRBD2 | TGCGCCAGCAGCTTGGCCACTAGCGGGAGTACAGAGACCCAGTACTTC | CASSLATSGSTETQYF
. | TRBJ2-7 | TRBV7-2 | . | TGTGCCAGCAGCTTAACGCTCTCCAGGCCCTACGAGCAGTACTTC | CASSLTLSRPYEQYF
. | TRBJ1-6 | TRBV6-6 | TRBD1 | TGTGCCAGCACCCTATCCGGGACAGTGGGGTCACCCCTCCACTTT | CASTLSGTVGSPLHF
many | TRBJ1-5 | TRBV6-1 | . | TGTGCCAGCAGTGATCCTTCAAGACAGAGCCAGCCCCAGCATTTT | CASSDPSRQSQPQHF
few | TRBJ2-3 | TRBV2 | . | TGTGCCAGCAGTGACAGGCCCACAGATACGCAGTATTTT | CASSDRPTDTQYF
. | TRBJ2-7 | TRBV7-9 | TRBD1 | TGTGCCAGCAGCCCCCAAGGACAGGGATACTACGAGCAGTACTTC | CASSPQGQGYYEQYF
many | TRBJ2-3 | TRBV20-1 | TRBD2 | TGCAGTGCTGCTCTAGCGGGAGGAACCACAGATACGCAGTATTTT | CSAALAGGTTDTQYF
few | TRBJ1-6 | TRBV5-1 | . | TGCGCCAGCAGCCTGAGCGGACAGAATTATTCACCCCTCCACTTT | CASSLSGQNYSPLHF
. | TRBJ2-3 | TRBV10-3 | TRBD1 | TGTGCCATCAGTGTTGGTTCGGGACAGGGGGTAGCAGATACGCAGTATTTT | CAISVGSGQGVADTQYF
many | TRBJ1-6 | TRBV7-2 | . | TGTGCCAGCAGCCAGTCCGGGCGGGGCTTTGGCGAGTATAATTCACCCCTCCACTTT | CASSQSGRGFGEYNSPLHF
. | TRBJ1-2 | TRBV20-1 | TRBD1 | TGCAGTGCCTCTTCGCGGACAGGGGCCGCCGATTTCTATGGCTACACCTTC | CSASSRTGAADFYGYTF
. | TRBJ1-2 | TRBV6-5 | . | TGTGCCAGCAGTCCCACATGGGGCGATCCGTATGGCTACGCCTTC | CASSPTWGDPYGYAF
many | TRBJ2-2 | TRBV7-9 | TRBD1 | TGTGCCAGCAGCCCGACAGGGAAGACCGGGGAGCTGTTTTTT | CASSPTGKTGELFF
. | TRBJ2-1 | TRBV6-5 | TRBD1 | TGTGCCAGCAGTTACGACAGGGTTGATGAGCAGTTCTTC | CASSYDRVDEQFF
few | TRBJ1-3 | TRBV12-3/TRBV12-4 | . | TGTGCCAGCAGTTTCAGGACAAGGGGCGTGCTGGTCTCTGGAAACACCATATATTTT | CASSFRTRGVLVSGNTIYF
. | TRBJ1-2 | TRBV5-1 | TRBD1 | TGCGCCAGCAGCCAAGGGACAGGGCCTGCTGGCTACACCTTC | CASSQGTGPAGYTF
. | TRBJ1-5 | TRBV10-3 | . | TGTGCCACCACCGGCACGGTCGATCAGCCCCAGCATTTT | CATTGTVDQPQHF
. | TRBJ1-5 | TRBV19 | . | TGTGCCAGTAGTATGGGGCCGGAACGCAATCAGCCCCAGCATTTT | CASSMGPERNQPQHF
few | TRBJ2-1 | TRBV4-2 | TRBD1 | TGTGCCAGCAGCCAAGACCTCCGGGACAGAACCTACAATGAGCAGTTCTTC | CASSQDLRDRTYNEQFF
few | TRBJ2-3 | TRBV10-1 | . | TGCGCCAGCAGTGAGTTAAGGAGTGGGGGCCCCACAGATACGCAGTATTTT | CASSELRSGGPTDTQYF
. | TRBJ2-3 | TRBV27 | TRBD2 | TGTGCCAGCAGTTTGGGCGGGGGTACAGGAGATACGCAGTATTTT | CASSLGGGTGDTQYF
few | TRBJ1-3 | TRBV6-8 | . | TGTGCCAGCAGTTCTCCGACCGAGCTCCTTTCTGGAAACACCATATATTTT | CASSSPTELLSGNTIYF
many | TRBJ2-1 | TRBV19 | TRBD2 | TGTGCCAGTAGTGGGAAAGCGGGAGCCCTCGGGGATGAGCAGTTCTTC | CASSGKAGALGDEQFF
few | TRBJ1-2 | TRBV12-3/TRBV12-4 | . | TGTGCCAGCAGTTTAAGGGGGGGGCGCGGGGAGGAGAGCACCTTC | CASSLRGGRGEESTF
few | TRBJ2-1 | TRBV11-3 | . | TGTGCCAGCAGCCCCCGGATGGGTGAGCAGTTCTTC | CASSPRMGEQFF
once | TRBJ1-1 | TRBV10-2 | . | TGCGCCAGCAGTGAACCGGGAATGAACACTGAAGCTTTCTTT | CASSEPGMNTEAFF
many | TRBJ2-5 | TRBV12-3/TRBV12-4 | TRBD1 | TGTGCCAGCAGTTGGGACAGGGGAGAGACCCAGTACTTC | CASSWDRGETQYF
. | TRBJ1-1 | TRBV7-8 | . | TGTGCCAGCAGCTACACAGGGAGTTTGGGTTTAGGCACTGAAGCTTTCTTT | CASSYTGSLGLGTEAFF
. | TRBJ2-7 | TRBV19 | . | TGTGCCAGTAGTATGGGCCCCACCTACGAGCAGTACTTC | CASSMGPTYEQYF
. | TRBJ1-1 | TRBV11-2 | TRBD1 | TGTGCCAGCAGCACCGCCGGGACAGGGGGCTCTGAAGCTTTCTTT | CASSTAGTGGSEAFF
. | TRBJ2-7 | TRBV4-1 | . | TGCGCCAGCAGCCAAGATTCCAATTACAGGCTATACGAGCAGTACTTC | CASSQDSNYRLYEQYF
few | TRBJ2-3 | TRBV2 | . | TGTGCCAGGACCGTTTCTAGCACAGATACGCAGTATTTT | CARTVSSTDTQYF
. | TRBJ2-7 | TRBV20-1 | TRBD2 | TGCAGTGCTGACGGTCCGGGACTAGTCTACGAGCAGTACTTC | CSADGPGLVYEQYF
. | TRBJ2-3 | TRBV6-5 | . | TGTGCCAGCAGTTACGGGGTAGCATCAGATACGCAGTATTTT | CASSYGVASDTQYF
. | TRBJ1-5 | TRBV19 | . | TGTGCGACCGAAGGGAATCAGGGTGTAGGTCAGCCCCAGCATTTT | CATEGNQGVGQPQHF
few | TRBJ2-4 | TRBV6-5 | . | TGTGCCAGCGGCAGGCAGGGAGTAGCCAAAAACATTCAGTACTTC | CASGRQGVAKNIQYF
many | TRBJ1-3 | TRBV7-9 | . | TGTGCCAGCAGATGGGGGGGGCCCCGGGGAAACTCTGGAAACACCATATATTTT | CASRWGGPRGNSGNTIYF